What follows are 29 T cell receptor beta chains derived from one specimen sequenced in a study of T cell clonality in common variable immunodeficiency. Repertoires were generated with immunoSEQ multiplex PCR, while TCRdb's copy carries only in-frame clones and drops some. The sample presents about 35,000 clones, none singletons. The source material was peripheral blood mononuclear cells. Receptor source: a person aged 18 to 75 in good health.

This clone was counted many times. The CDR3 end lies 3 residues beyond the end of the read and is filled in from the germline J gene. The chain joins TRBV18 to TRBJ1-1; 11 bases match TRBD1. The germline V gene has CDR1 KGHSH and CDR2 LQKENI. The CDR3 totals 15 residues. V lost 3 bases, J lost 5 bases, and 5 bases stayed unmatched. CDR3 DNA (partial): TGTGCCAGCTCACCCTTGGACAGGGGGCGAACTGAA. As protein: CASSPLDRGRTE. The whole CDR3 sequence reads CASSPLDRGRTEAFF.

This clone has at least ten counts. The read ends 3 residues shy of where the CDR3 ends; the end is completed using the germline J gene. The J gene is TRBJ2-1, the V gene TRBV30, with 8 nucleotides matching TRBD2. The CDR3 covers 17 residues. With V trimmed by 2 bases and J by 4 bases, 13 bases remained unmatched. CDR1 GTSNPN and CDR2 SVGIG come from the germline V gene (reference sequence). This CDR3 is CAWSSLGTSVTYNEQFF. Partial CDR3 DNA: TGTGCCTGGAGTTCTCTCGGGACTAGTGTAACTTACAATGAG. The variable domain in full, completed from reference TRBV30 and TRBJ2-1, reads SQTIHQWPATLVQPVGSPLSLECTVEGTSNPNLYWYRQAAGRGLQLLFYSVGIGQISSEVPQNLSASRPQDRQFILSSKKLLLSDSGFYLCAWSSLGTSVTYNEQFFGPGTRLTVL.

This clone was observed at least ten times. Read data end 3 residues before the CDR3 end; the end is taken from the germline J gene. The rearrangement joins TRBV7-6 to TRBJ2-5; D not resolved. From germline, CDR1 is SGHVS and CDR2 FNYEAQ. V was pared by 5 bases and J by 4 bases, with 11 bases between. CDR3 length: 13 amino acids. The part of the CDR3 DNA that was read is TGTGCCAGCAGCCTCGCGTTCCCAGAGACC. It is translated as CASSLAFPET. The entire CDR3 protein is CASSLAFPETQYF. The variable domain in full, with the rest retrieved from reference TRBV7-6 and TRBJ2-5, is GAGVSQSPRYKVTKRGQDVALRCDPISGHVSLYWYRQALGQGPEFLTYFNYEAQQDKSGLPNDRFSAERPEGSISTLTIQRTEQRDSAMYRCASSLAFPETQYFGPGTRLLVL.

This clone has only a few counts. Read coverage stops 3 residues before the CDR3 terminus; the germline J gene supplies the remainder. V and J are TRBV19 and TRBJ2-6, with TRBD1 identical over 7 bases. With V trimmed by 2 bases and J by 1 base, 2 bases remained unmatched. The CDR3 spans 16 residues. Looked up from germline, CDR1 is LNHDA and CDR2 is SQIVND (reference sequence). The part of the CDR3 DNA that was read is TGTGCCAGTAGTATATTACAGGGGTCTGGGGCCAACGTC. Translation gives CASSILQGSGANV. The full-length CDR3 reads as CASSILQGSGANVLTF.

In this sample, this clone turned up many times. The CDR3 end falls 3 residues outside the read, so it is completed with the germline J gene. This rearrangement joins TRBV30 to TRBJ1-1; possible D gene TRBD1, 5 bases. The CDR3 runs 13 residues. V was clipped by 1 base and J by 5 bases, with 11 bases between them. CDR1 is GTSNPN, CDR2 SVGIG, per germline (reference sequence). CDR3 DNA, as far as it was read: TGTGCCTGGAGTGAAGGGACTCTTACTGAA. Protein sequence: CAWSEGTLTE. The full CDR3 is CAWSEGTLTEAFF.

The table lists this clone with many counts. The DNA ends 3 residues before the CDR3 does, and the rest of the CDR3 is filled in from the germline J gene. The chain is built from TRBV2 and TRBJ2-5; no reliable D call. Germline CDR1 is SNHLY and CDR2 is FYNNEI. This CDR3 region has 13 residues. Trimming took 7 bases from V and 4 from J, leaving 13 bases between them. CDR3 sequence: CASTAGGLETQYF. CDR3 bases read: TGTGCCAGCACCGCAGGTGGGCTAGAGACC.

This clone was seen a few times. At one boundary the junction diverges from the germline segment, which might be a read error. The DNA ends 3 residues before the CDR3 does, and the rest of the CDR3 is filled in from the germline J gene. This rearrangement joins TRBV7-7 to TRBJ2-3; tentative D call: TRBD1 (5 bases). Germline CDR1 and CDR2: SSHAT and FNYEAQ (reference sequence). This CDR3 is built from 17 residues. The covered CDR3 bases are TGTGCTAGCAGCTGGCGGATCCGACCTTGGGGCAATCAGCCG. Its translation is CASSWRIRPWGNQP. The entire CDR3 reads CASSWRIRPWGNQPQYF.

As concerns this clone: The CDR3 extends 3 residues past the end of the read, so its final part is completed from the germline J gene. The rearrangement links TRBV6-2 or TRBV6-3 to TRBJ1-3; D perhaps matches TRBD1 (5 bases). V lost 10 bases, J lost 4 bases, and 8 bases lay in between. The germline V gene has CDR1 MNHEY and CDR2 SVGEGT. This CDR3 is 11 amino acids long. The CDR3 is CATGGGNTIYF. Incomplete CDR3 DNA: TGTGCCACCGGGGGAGGAAACACC.

Worth noting for this clone: The missing CDR3 end, 3 residues past where the read stops, is filled in from the germline J gene. V is TRBV6-2 or TRBV6-3 and J is TRBJ2-5; 7 bases align to TRBD1. Germline V gene data show CDR1 as MNHEY and CDR2 as SVGEGT. This CDR3 has 16 residues. V lost 2 bases to trimming and J lost 5 bases; unmatched junction nucleotides: 11. The CDR3 protein is CASSYADSTGFETQYF. The CDR3 bases that were read are TGTGCCAGCAGTTACGCGGACTCGACAGGGTTTGAGACC.

This clone was observed at least ten times. The CDR3 extends 3 residues past the end of the read, so its final part is completed from the germline J gene. The chain is built from TRBV5-1 and TRBJ1-1, with a possible D match to TRBD1 (6 bases). V was clipped by 3 bases and J by 3 bases, with 15 bases between them. CDR3 size: 15 residues. Germline V lookup: CDR1 SGHRS, CDR2 YFSETQ. The CDR3 reads CASSSGQARYTEAFF. Partial CDR3 DNA: TGCGCCAGCAGCTCGGGACAAGCACGATACACTGAA.

In this sample, this clone turned up many times. This chain's CDR3 is CASSLETSGGYEQFF. The sequenced part of the CDR3 DNA is TGCGCCAGCAGCTTGGAGACTAGCGGGGGATATGAG. V and J are TRBV5-1 and TRBJ2-1; 12 nucleotides line up with TRBD2. The observed sequence ends 3 residues before the CDR3 terminus, with the missing tail filled in from the germline J gene. Germline CDR1 is SGHRS and CDR2 is YFSETQ. The V segment lost 0 bases and the J segment 8 bases; nucleotides outside the gene matches: 3. There are 15 residues in the CDR3. Combining the CDR3 with reference TRBV5-1 and TRBJ2-1 gives the whole variable domain KAGVTQTPRYLIKTRGQQVTLSCSPISGHRSVSWYQQTPGQGLQFLFEYFSETQRNKGNFPGRFSGRQFSNSRSEMNVSTLELGDSALYLCASSLETSGGYEQFFGPGTRLTVL.

This clone was counted a few times. Read data end 3 residues before the CDR3 end; the end is taken from the germline J gene. The chain joins TRBV7-8 to TRBJ2-5; TRBD2 agrees at 9 bases. The germline CDR1 and CDR2 sequences are SGHVS and FQNEAQ. This CDR3 is 15 amino acids long. Trimming cost V 3 bases and J 4 bases; bases outside gene matches: 6. Incomplete CDR3 DNA: TGTGCCAGCAGCTTGACTAGCGGCGGTATAGAGACC. This codes for CASSLTSGGIET. The entire CDR3 sequence reads CASSLTSGGIETQYF.

In regard to this clone: The CDR3 is cut off 3 residues early in the read; its end comes from the germline J gene. The J gene is TRBJ1-5, the V gene TRBV11-3; D possibly corresponds to TRBD1 (5 bases). Trimming took 2 bases from V and 7 from J, leaving 12 bases between them. Germline CDR1 is SGHNT and CDR2 is YENEEA. This CDR3 spans 14 amino acids. CDR3 bases read: TGTGCCAGCAGCTTAAAAGCGGGGGGACAGCCC. The encoded protein is CASSLKAGGQP. In full, the CDR3 reads CASSLKAGGQPQHF.

In its sample, this clone was seen many times. The CDR3 protein is CAIGVAGETGELFF. Partial CDR3 DNA: TGTGCCATCGGTGTGGCGGGAGAAACCGGGGAG. The chain couples TRBV10-3 to TRBJ2-2; 7 nucleotides match TRBD2. The observed sequence ends 3 residues before the CDR3 terminus, with the missing tail filled in from the germline J gene. In germline, CDR1 is ENHRY, CDR2 SYGVKD. V trimming: 8 bases; J trimming: 5 bases; junction bases outside the gene matches: 8. CDR3 size: 14 residues.

This clone was counted only a few times. The read halts 3 residues ahead of the CDR3 end, with the missing end drawn from the germline J gene. V gene TRBV4-2 combines with J gene TRBJ2-5; 11 bases are a match to TRBD2. The CDR3 is made up of 17 amino acids. The trim removed 0 bases at V and 5 bases at J, leaving 8 bases unmatched. From germline, CDR1 is LGHNA and CDR2 YNFKEQ. The chain's CDR3 is CASSQELLAGGRETQYF. The sequenced part of the CDR3 DNA is TGTGCCAGCAGCCAAGAGTTGTTAGCGGGAGGGCGGGAGACC.

This clone was observed a handful of times. Coverage ceases 3 residues before the CDR3 finishes, and the germline J gene fills in the end. The chain combines TRBV5-1 with TRBJ1-3; weak D call: TRBD1 (5 bases). CDR1 and CDR2 (germline): SGHRS, YFSETQ. The CDR3 consists of 14 residues. V was trimmed by 2 bases and J by 4 bases, leaving 10 bases between them. The CDR3 reads CASSLQEGGNTIYF. CDR3 DNA (partial): TGCGCCAGCAGCTTACAGGAGGGAGGAAACACC.

This clone was detected only a few times. An end of the junction differs from the germline gene, which may be a read error. The read comes to an end 3 residues before the CDR3 does, leaving the germline J gene to fill in the end. The V and J genes are TRBV7-7 and TRBJ2-3, with a tentative D call TRBD1 (6 bases). The CDR3 runs to 15 residues. In germline, CDR1 is SSHAT, CDR2 FNYEAQ (reference sequence). The covered CDR3 bases are TGTGCTAGCAGCTTAGCAGGGGCAGGAAGAGAGACG. It encodes CASSLAGAGRET. The whole CDR3 is CASSLAGAGRETQYF.

A remark on this clone: The sequence runs out 3 residues before the end of the CDR3; the remainder is reconstructed from the germline J gene. This chain uses TRBV5-1 with TRBJ2-1; 8 positions match TRBD2. Trimming cost V 4 bases and J 4 bases; bases outside gene matches: 10. Germline loops: CDR1 SGHRS, CDR2 YFSETQ. The CDR3 is 16 amino acids. The CDR3: CASSPGLAPAYNEQFF. The CDR3 bases that were read are TGCGCCAGCAGCCCCGGACTAGCTCCCGCTTACAATGAG.

As to this clone: Read sequence stops 3 residues before the CDR3 end, and the germline J gene provides the missing end. This sequence joins TRBV19 and TRBJ2-7; D not resolved. The CDR3 extends over 13 amino acids. The germline CDR1 and CDR2 sequences are LNHDA and SQIVND (reference sequence). V was pared by 3 bases and J by 4 bases, with 10 bases between. The CDR3 spells CASSMAAAYEQYF. The CDR3 bases that were read are TGTGCCAGTAGTATGGCGGCAGCTTACGAG.

This clone was picked up a small number of times. The CDR3 extends 3 residues past the end of the read, so its final part is completed from the germline J gene. The chain couples TRBV6-4 to TRBJ1-1; 8 nucleotides line up with TRBD1. The CDR3 has 14 amino acids. Trimming removed 6 bases from V and 5 bases from J; junction bases left unmatched: 8. Germline V lookup: CDR1 MRHNA, CDR2 SNTAGT. CDR3: CASRANRDRTEAFF. Incomplete CDR3 DNA: TGTGCCAGCAGAGCCAACCGGGACAGGACTGAA.

As to this clone: The read is 3 residues too short to cover the CDR3 end, so that end is filled in from the germline J gene. V usage is TRBV7-9 and J usage is TRBJ1-2, with 7 bases aligning to TRBD1. The germline gives CDR1 SEHNR, CDR2 FQNEAQ (reference sequence). This CDR3 contains 13 residues. This CDR3 is CASATGRYNDYTF. The sequenced part of the CDR3 DNA is TGTGCCAGCGCGACAGGGAGGTACAATGAC.

The sample holds many counts of this clone. The read is 3 residues too short to cover the CDR3 end, so that end is filled in from the germline J gene. The chain has TRBV18 and TRBJ2-2; TRBD1 matches 7 bases. The junction had 8 bases not matched to a gene; V was cut back by 3 bases and J by 4 bases. The CDR3 covers 16 residues. Germline assignment: CDR1 KGHSH and CDR2 LQKENI. Here the CDR3 reads CASSPGTAKFTGELFF. The sequenced CDR3 bases are TGTGCCAGCTCACCCGGGACAGCTAAATTCACCGGGGAG.

This clone was counted at least ten times. The read ends 3 residues shy of where the CDR3 ends; the end is completed using the germline J gene. The chain combines TRBV23-1 with TRBJ1-4; D remains ambiguous. TRBV23-1 is an ORF, and what it does is uncertain. This CDR3 region has 17 residues. With 2 bases removed from V and 0 bases from J, the gap between germline ends came to 13 bases. This CDR3 reads CASSQPAGNATNEKLFF. Partial CDR3 DNA: TGCGCCAGCAGTCAACCCGCGGGTAATGCAACTAATGAAAAA.

Remarks on this clone: With the read ending 3 residues before the CDR3 end, the germline J gene is used to fill in that end. The chain uses TRBV18 and TRBJ1-2; D is possibly TRBD1 (5 bases). This CDR3 region has 15 residues. CDR1 KGHSH and CDR2 LQKENI come from the germline V gene. The CDR3 bases that were read are TGTGCCAGCTCACCCGGGACTACCAATTCCTACGAC. Translating gives CASSPGTTNSYD. The complete CDR3 protein is CASSPGTTNSYDYTF.

The table lists this clone with many counts. The read is 3 residues too short to cover the CDR3 end, so that end is filled in from the germline J gene. The chain joins TRBV19 to TRBJ2-5; the match to TRBD2 covers 7 bases. This CDR3 has 17 amino acids. The germline V gene has CDR1 LNHDA and CDR2 SQIVND (reference sequence). V was pared by 2 bases and J by 0 bases, with 9 bases of the junction left unmatched. The chain's CDR3 is CASSISIDRGDQETQYF. The sequenced CDR3 bases are TGTGCCAGTAGTATATCGATAGACCGGGGGGACCAAGAGACC.

This clone was counted at least ten times. The read ends 3 residues shy of where the CDR3 ends; the end is completed using the germline J gene. The chain uses TRBV24-1 and TRBJ2-1; 7 nucleotides line up with TRBD2. The CDR3 extends over 13 amino acids. CDR1 and CDR2 (germline): KGHDR, SFDVKD. With 9 bases clipped from V and 3 bases from J, the junction kept 4 bases outside the gene matches. The covered CDR3 bases are TGTGCCACCCAGAGGACTAGCTACAATGAG. Translated: CATQRTSYNE. The full CDR3 is CATQRTSYNEQFF.

This clone was picked up a small number of times. The observed sequence ends 3 residues before the CDR3 terminus, with the missing tail filled in from the germline J gene. J is TRBJ2-7 and V is TRBV10-1; possibly TRBD2 for D (6 bases). The ends were cut back, 7 bases at V and 3 bases at J, with 16 bases in the middle. The CDR3 totals 14 residues. Germline CDR1 WNHNN, CDR2 SYGVQD (reference sequence). CDR3 DNA, as far as it was read: TGCGCCAGCATTCCCGGGACTGACCTCTACGAG. Translation: CASIPGTDLYE. The complete CDR3 reads CASIPGTDLYEQYF.

A remark on this clone: The sequence runs out 3 residues before the end of the CDR3; the remainder is reconstructed from the germline J gene. The V gene is TRBV19, the J gene TRBJ2-7; 11 bases fit TRBD1. V trimming: 5 bases; J trimming: 5 bases; junction bases outside the gene matches: 5. This CDR3 has 14 residues. Germline V gives CDR1 LNHDA, CDR2 SQIVND (reference sequence). The CDR3 bases that were read are TGTGCCAGTAGTCCGCGGGGACAGGGGGACGAG. The encoded protein is CASSPRGQGDE. The entire CDR3 reads CASSPRGQGDEQYF.

This clone occurred many times. The sequence runs out 3 residues before the end of the CDR3; the remainder is reconstructed from the germline J gene. The rearrangement uses TRBV30 and TRBJ2-7; D unclear. Looked up from germline, CDR1 is GTSNPN and CDR2 is SVGIG (reference sequence). The CDR3 length is 11 residues. V shed 3 bases and J shed 3 bases, with 6 bases lying between them. Incomplete CDR3 DNA: TGTGCCTGGAGCCCCAGCTACGAG. As protein: CAWSPSYE. The entire CDR3 protein reads CAWSPSYEQYF.